This T cell receptor beta chain was retrieved from a study of cytomegalovirus exposure and HLA in healthy donors (dated by TCRdb to about 2017). In the study overall: In an earlier analysis of fewer than 750 of the donors, about 270 Gb of sequence data and 100 million or so unique TCR beta sequences from 180 million or so T cells were reported. Among 350 to 400 genotyped donors of the cohort, an average of about 240,000 unique TCR beta nucleotide sequences were sequenced per donor, roughly a sixth of them non-productive. A separate validation cohort of some 130 different subjects was used in addition to the 666-subject first cohort. Four to six DR-DQ haplotypes were handled as single units for association and clustering because linkage in the cohort was strong. The genetic ancestry cluster associated with self-reported Caucasian donors included approximately 85% of the 350 to 500 genotyped donors. HLA typing covered class I and class II loci at four-digit resolution. The study aimed to test whether cataloging public T cell receptors could reveal signatures of past pathogen exposure. Rather than drawing on any new phenotypic data, the later analysis identified candidate immune exposures from TCR beta sequences and the way those sequences occurred across donors. Using immunosequencing, the study profiled T cell repertoires from 500 to 800 subjects and related those repertoires to cytomegalovirus serostatus. Every repertoire in the discovery cohort had been generated on one and the same sequencing platform. Donor age, sex, ethnicity and CMV serostatus were compiled together with the repertoire data. A later analysis re-analyzed previously published TCR beta repertoires from several hundred donors and added high-resolution HLA genotyping to study TCR occurrence patterns. To predict cytomegalovirus infection status, the study brought together high-throughput TCR immunosequencing, statistical association of individual TCRs with disease status, and machine learning. Genome-wide SNP genotypes for about 65% of the roughly 670 donors were used in a later genetic analysis, which treated that subset as a discovery cohort. An early release that covered 500 to 800 HLA-typed donors contained approximately 300 gigabases of sequencing data and about 84 million unique TCR sequences. In an earlier analysis of roughly 540 of the donors, high-throughput TCR beta sequencing was used to judge whether each TCR beta V gene segment behaved as functional or pseudogenic. Typing coverage varied by locus: roughly 629-640 donors for A, B, C, DRB1 and DQB1; more than 500 for DQA1; over 600 for DPA1; 400 to 480 for DPB1.

About this clone itself: What antigen it recognizes has not been identified. Base qualities are missing; no much larger clone stands one base away.

The CDR3 starts with the cysteine, ends with the phenylalanine, and has 13 residues. Left in the record is the CDR3 DNA by itself, 39 bases read in frame from the first base. In the germline V gene (reference sequence), CDR1 corresponds to SGHKS and CDR2 to YYEKEE. The junction shows trimming of 4 bases on V and 0 bases on J, plus 5 bases between the germline ends. The cohort was made up of 666 healthy bone marrow donors. Cohort members were all nominally healthy when sampled, although unrecorded immune exposures were likely present. The donor was CMV seronegative and was included in the group of hundreds of seronegative cohort members. A peripheral blood sample was collected from each donor, and TCR beta sequencing was performed on peripheral blood mononuclear cells. The Qiagen DNeasy Blood Extraction Kit was used to extract genomic DNA from the blood cell samples. Paper-wide results and their limitations: It was suggested by the authors that the approach could potentially be generalized to other disease states and immunological phenotypes. A further reported finding was that TCR beta sequences accurately predicted the HLA-A and HLA-B alleles for most subjects in the first cohort. Most CMV-associated TCR beta chains appeared to be HLA-restricted in a later analysis, and the HLA associations seemed to be driven largely by CMV exposure. This cohort had only TCR beta chains sequenced, and the lack of alpha or paired-chain data limited which features could be detected. A later analysis associated about 17,000 TCR beta sequences with specific HLA alleles at a false discovery rate of 0.05. Broadly in line with IMGT annotations, most TCR beta V segments showed up in productive rearrangements about 87% or about 30% of the time in an earlier analysis of under 700 of the donors. The presence/absence analyses assumed that sequencing depth was roughly uniform across donors, and that assumption may not be true. Because counts were too low, about 17 rarely observed V segments, including chromosome 9 orphons, were excluded from the earlier analysis of 587 of the donors. In a later analysis, TCR association rates were found to vary across HLA loci, with the most associated TCRs seen for DRB1 alleles and the fewest for HLA-C alleles. The classifier was reported to diagnose cytomegalovirus status with high specificity and sensitivity in both the original and validation cohorts. Linkage disequilibrium might explain the correlated functional status among segregating V segments, but an unknown experimental factor could not be ruled out. When HLA alleles, especially DR and DQ, strongly co-occurred, TCR associations were difficult to assign to individual alleles. Because some donors lacked HLA typing at each locus, the association tests relied only on the typed subset. For the cohort, immune exposure information was limited to CMV serostatus. Several of the top co-occurrence clusters appeared to be linked to parvovirus B19, influenza, CMV and Epstein-Barr virus, according to a later analysis. Compared with equally common non-associated chains, HLA-associated TCR beta chains in a later analysis were more clonally expanded and had lower generation probabilities. Compared with the approximately 710-donor mean, donors in an Asian-associated ancestry cluster had fewer N-insertions in productive TCRs, according to a later genetic analysis. Most TCR sequences were seen in very few donors, while some public TCRs were found in many individuals. The study listed 164 TCR beta chains as associated with cytomegalovirus. A cluster of highly shared sequence variants was judged likely to represent a technical artifact of the sequencing pipeline. In vitro tests confirmed that three of the cytomegalovirus-associated TCR beta chains recognize cytomegalovirus antigens. Some IMGT-functional V segments, including TRBV6-2 and TRBV6-3, could not be told apart with the 87-base-pair reads, so those segments were excluded. V-gene and J-gene trimming of TCR beta chains was associated with a missense DCLRE1C variant in a later genetic analysis, and the association was replicated in an independent cohort.

Library creation used the immunoSEQ multiplex PCR assay. A mixture of 60 forward primers for TCR Vbeta segments and 13 reverse primers for TCR Jbeta segments was used in the multiplex PCR. A multiplex PCR assay on genomic DNA amplified the CDR3 region of rearranged TCR beta genes. On the Illumina HiSeq System, the amplified TCR beta libraries were sequenced as 87-base-pair reads. Turning to the authors' computational methods: A later analysis tallied around 80 million unique TCR beta chains across the 700 or so repertoires, and about 12 million of those chains were shared by two or more donors. Raw reads were error-corrected and collapsed into unique sequences by a nearest-neighbor algorithm in which closely related sequences were merged to remove PCR and sequencing errors. CDR3 sequences were aligned to IMGT reference sequences to assign V, D and J gene segments. For a sequence to be retained, a match of at least six nucleotides was required to both a V gene segment and a J gene segment. Rearrangements were classified as productive when the CDR3 lacked stop codons and remained in frame with V and J, and all other rearrangements were classified as non-productive. Following IMGT convention, CDR3 was defined as the stretch from the second conserved V-encoded cysteine to the conserved J-encoded phenylalanine. In an earlier analysis of approximately 590 of the donors, sequences lacking an unambiguous match to a single V gene segment were excluded. In an earlier analysis of approximately 590 of the donors, V segments were called functional above 56.7% productive rearrangements and were called segregating when the between-donor standard deviation exceeded 5%. A statistical classification framework was built for diagnosing cytomegalovirus status from the catalog of TCR beta chain sequences. V and J gene assignment, in a later analysis, came from comparing TCR nucleotide sequences with IMGT/GENE-DB human TR gene sequences. The TCRdist pipeline was used in a later analysis to assign CDR3 sequences and most-parsimonious VDJ recombination scenarios. In a later analysis, each TCR beta chain was defined by its CDR3 amino acid sequence together with its V-gene family, and reads lacking a unique V-gene family were excluded. In a later analysis, approximately 640 highly shared, low-generation-probability nucleotide sequences were removed to address suspected cross-contamination and a sequencing artifact. For each public chain, a later analysis derived a clonal expansion index from normalized ranks of inferred template counts within each repertoire. In a later analysis, generation probabilities were computed using a VDJ recombination model fitted to out-of-frame rearrangements, and the results were checked against IGoR. Hypergeometric tests were used in a later analysis to score TCR-TCR, TCR-HLA and TCR-CMV co-occurrence, with a repertoire-size bias correction applied to the TCR pairs. In a later analysis, false discovery rates were estimated by permuting HLA or CMV assignments 20 times. In a later analysis, co-occurring TCRs were grouped using DBSCAN, and TCRdist sequence similarity was added for clustering within HLA-allele-positive subsets. Co-occurrence clustering excluded repertoires with fewer than 30,000 or more than 120,000 public chains, plus five with anomalous nucleotide sharing. TCRdb re-hosts the immuneACCESS table, in-frame sequences only. Its copies lack some clones; in the studies checked, an unresolved V gene accounts for under half of them, and the cause for the rest is not known. That table gives V, J and clone size, and the DNA gave D and trimming. The sample records approximately 100,000 clones, around 80% of which are singletons. The ten largest clonotypes hold around 3.1% of the sample.

This receptor was taken from a woman between 35 and 50 years old in good health and CMV-seronegative. The sequencing input was PBMCs. This chain joins TRBV5-5 to TRBJ1-5; no D gene can be assigned with confidence. The CDR3 reads CASSAYSNQPQHF. At the DNA level, the sequence is TGTGCCAGCAGCGCGTATAGCAATCAGCCCCAGCATTTT.